This T cell receptor (beta chain) was identified during a study of cytomegalovirus exposure and HLA in healthy donors. PCR amplification relied on 60 Vbeta primers (plus 13 Jbeta primers). The table came from immunoSEQ multiplex PCR; TCRdb's copy has only in-frame clones and leaves some out. The table records around 190,000 clones, around 80% of them present only once. Germline V CDR1 and CDR2: LNHDA, SQIVND (reference sequence). V was trimmed by 7 bases and J by 0 bases, leaving 13 bases between them. This CDR3 region has 14 residues. The chain employs TRBV19 and TRBJ2-7; D might be TRBD1 (6 bases). The sequencing sample was made of PBMCs. This receptor was identified in a woman aged 25 to 39 in good health and CMV-seropositive. CDR3 in amino acids: CASTPQTGSYEQYF. The CDR3 DNA follows: TGTGCCAGTACCCCCCAGACAGGCTCCTACGAGCAGTACTTC.